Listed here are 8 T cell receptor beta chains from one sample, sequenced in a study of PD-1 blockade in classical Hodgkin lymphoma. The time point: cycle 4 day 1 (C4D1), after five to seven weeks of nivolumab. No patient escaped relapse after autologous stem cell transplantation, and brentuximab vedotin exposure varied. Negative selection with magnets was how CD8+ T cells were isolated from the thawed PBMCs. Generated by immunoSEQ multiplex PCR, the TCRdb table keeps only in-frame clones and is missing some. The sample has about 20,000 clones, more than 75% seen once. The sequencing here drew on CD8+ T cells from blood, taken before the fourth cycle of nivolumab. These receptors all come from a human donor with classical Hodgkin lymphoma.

CDR3 nucleotides: TGTGCCAGCAGCAAGTATGGGGATTTCGGTCGTCCCCAAGGTCAGCCCCAGCATTTT. The encoded protein is CASSKYGDFGRPQGQPQHF. The V gene is TRBV21-1, the J gene TRBJ1-5. TRBV21-1 is annotated as a pseudogene. The CDR3 sequence is 19 residues long.

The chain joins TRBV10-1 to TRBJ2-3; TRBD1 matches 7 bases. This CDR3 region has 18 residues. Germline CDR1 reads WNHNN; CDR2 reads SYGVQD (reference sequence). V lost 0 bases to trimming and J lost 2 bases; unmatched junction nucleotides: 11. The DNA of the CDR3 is TGCGCCAGCAGTGAGTCAACAGGGGTCGGTCTCCTCACAGATACGCAGTATTTT. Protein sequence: CASSESTGVGLLTDTQYF.

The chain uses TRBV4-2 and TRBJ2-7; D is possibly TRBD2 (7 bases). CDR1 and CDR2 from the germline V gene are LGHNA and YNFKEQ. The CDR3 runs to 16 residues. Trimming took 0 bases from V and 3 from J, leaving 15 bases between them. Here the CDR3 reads CASSQDFRGAIYEQYF. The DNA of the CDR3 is TGTGCCAGCAGCCAAGATTTCCGGGGGGCGATCTACGAGCAGTACTTC.

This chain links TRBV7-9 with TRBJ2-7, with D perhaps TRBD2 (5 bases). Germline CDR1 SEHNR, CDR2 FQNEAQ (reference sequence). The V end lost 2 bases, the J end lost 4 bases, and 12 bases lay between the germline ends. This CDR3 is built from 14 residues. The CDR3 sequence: CASSLRAGGYEQYF. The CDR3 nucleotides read TGTGCCAGCAGCTTAAGGGCAGGAGGATACGAGCAGTACTTC.

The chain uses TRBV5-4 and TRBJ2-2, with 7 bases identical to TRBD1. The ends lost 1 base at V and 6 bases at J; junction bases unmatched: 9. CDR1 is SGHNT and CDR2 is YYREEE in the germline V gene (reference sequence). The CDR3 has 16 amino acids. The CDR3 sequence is CASSLRTGQSPGELFF. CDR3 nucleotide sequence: TGTGCCAGCAGCTTGCGGACAGGACAAAGTCCCGGGGAGCTGTTTTTT.

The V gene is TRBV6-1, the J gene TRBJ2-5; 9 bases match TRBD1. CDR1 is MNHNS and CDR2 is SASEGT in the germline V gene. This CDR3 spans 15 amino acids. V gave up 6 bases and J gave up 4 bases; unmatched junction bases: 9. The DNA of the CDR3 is TGTGCCAGCAGCGACGGACAGGGGATAGGAGAGACCCAGTACTTC. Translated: CASSDGQGIGETQYF.

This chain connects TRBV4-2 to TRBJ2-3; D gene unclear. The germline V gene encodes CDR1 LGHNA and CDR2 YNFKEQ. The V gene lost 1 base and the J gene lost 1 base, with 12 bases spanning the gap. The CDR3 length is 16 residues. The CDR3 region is CASSQVRGRRTDTQYF. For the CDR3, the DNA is TGTGCCAGCAGCCAAGTGCGTGGAAGACGCACAGATACGCAGTATTTT.

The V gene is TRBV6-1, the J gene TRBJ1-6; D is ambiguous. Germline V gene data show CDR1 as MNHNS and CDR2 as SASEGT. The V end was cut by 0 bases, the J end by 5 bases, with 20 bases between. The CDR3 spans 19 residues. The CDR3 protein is CASSEAIVLGRLNNSPLHF. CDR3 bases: TGTGCCAGCAGTGAAGCGATCGTACTCGGCAGACTTAATAATTCACCCCTCCACTTT.